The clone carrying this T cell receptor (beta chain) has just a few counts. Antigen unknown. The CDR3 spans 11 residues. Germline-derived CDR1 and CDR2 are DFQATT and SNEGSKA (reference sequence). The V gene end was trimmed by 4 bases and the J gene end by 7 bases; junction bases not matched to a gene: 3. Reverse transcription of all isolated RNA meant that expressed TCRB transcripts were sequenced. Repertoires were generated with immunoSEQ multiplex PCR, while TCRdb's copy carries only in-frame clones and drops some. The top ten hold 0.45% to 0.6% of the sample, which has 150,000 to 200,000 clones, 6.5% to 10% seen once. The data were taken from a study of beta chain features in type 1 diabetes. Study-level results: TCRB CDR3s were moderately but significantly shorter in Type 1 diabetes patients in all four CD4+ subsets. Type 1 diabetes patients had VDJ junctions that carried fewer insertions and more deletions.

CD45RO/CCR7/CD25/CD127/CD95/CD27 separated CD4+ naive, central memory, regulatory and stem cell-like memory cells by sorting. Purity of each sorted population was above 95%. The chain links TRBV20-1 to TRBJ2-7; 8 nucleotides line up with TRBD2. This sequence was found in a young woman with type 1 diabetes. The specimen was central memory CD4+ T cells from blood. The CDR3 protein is CSAIRGGEQYF. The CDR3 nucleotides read TGCAGTGCTATACGGGGGGGAGAGCAGTACTTC.